This T cell receptor beta chain was profiled in a study of T cells generated in artificial thymic organoids (TCRdb year 2017). With respect to the entire study: The study compared the TCR alpha and beta CDR3 repertoires of CD8 single positive T cells derived from in vitro artificial thymic organoids against those of naive CD8 T cells from thymus and peripheral blood. The displayed repertoire sequencing data were described as being representative of three independent experiments.

Note on this clonotype: Its antigen remains undetermined. Per-base qualities were not stored, and no clone one base away is much larger.

TCRalpha and TCRbeta libraries were amplified in separate semi-nested PCR reactions using Advantage 2 and reverse primers located in the TRAC or TRBC constant regions. First-strand cDNA synthesis used between roughly 3 and 500 ng of total RNA. TCR cDNA libraries were generated by 5'-RACE using the SMARTer PCR cDNA Synthesis kit, with a poly-dT primer for first-strand synthesis. Semi-nested constant-region reverse primers carried 5-nucleotide sample-specific barcodes, and products were cleaned with the Zymo DNA Clean and Concentrator-5 kit. Pools of up to ten barcoded samples were ligated to Illumina adaptors and sequenced on an Illumina MiSeq as 2 x 150 bp paired-end reads. For the original study's pipeline: After demultiplexing, reads were aligned using BLAT against a custom library built from IMGT containing every combination of human TRAV, TRAJ, TRBV, TRBD and TRBJ. The best BLAT hits were picked using pslCDnaFilter (-maxAligns=1, -ignoreIntrons), and custom Perl scripts were used to calculate clonotype frequencies. Through fastp at Q25 and MiXCR, TCRdb rebuilt clones from the public reads, retaining in-frame beta chains. Each entry is one CDR3 protein sequence, shown with its most common DNA and genes. Here the V and J calls rest on TCRdb's processing, not on the authors' analysis. The sample contains about 5,600 distinct CDR3 sequences, roughly 32% of them found a single time. In total, the top ten clones hold approximately 2.3% of the sample.

On the study overall, not on this receptor specifically: CD8 single positive T cells derived from organoids showed physiological TCR clonotype diversity comparable to the diversity seen in thymic and blood naive CD8 T cells.

Trimming accounts for 1 base at V and 0 bases at J, while the number of junction bases matched to no gene is 5. CDR3 length: 17 amino acids, cysteine to phenylalanine. This entry keeps only the CDR3 DNA: 51 bases, framed from base 1. Per the germline V gene, SGHRS is the CDR1 and YFSETQ is the CDR2. Non-mobilized peripheral blood was collected from healthy adult donors. Enrichment of primary CD8+ T cells was done with magnetic beads from the Miltenyi CD8+ T cell Isolation Kit. Before RNA extraction, naive CD8 T cells from blood were sorted by FACS as CD3+TCRalphabeta+CD8+CD45RO-CCR7+ cells. For each sample, total RNA was purified from 40,000 to 200,000 sorted cells using the RNeasy Micro kit, and RNA quality was checked on an Agilent RNA 6000 Nano chip.

Sequenced material: naive CD8+ T cells from blood. In light of the paper, this sample's cell subset or site label describes: CD3+TCRalphabeta+CD8SP T cells; for blood, CD45RO-CCR7+ naive CD8+ T cells. The clonotype was recovered from a human donor who gave cord blood stem cells for thymic organoid culture, a cardiac surgery patient who gave postnatal thymus, or a blood donor (not recorded which). This sequence uses TRBV5-1 and TRBJ2-1, with 9 central nucleotides matching TRBD2. The CDR3 reads as follows: CASSLRAGGPSYNEQFF. The DNA reads as follows: TGCGCCAGCAGCTTGAGGGCGGGGGGGCCCTCCTACAATGAGCAGTTCTTC.